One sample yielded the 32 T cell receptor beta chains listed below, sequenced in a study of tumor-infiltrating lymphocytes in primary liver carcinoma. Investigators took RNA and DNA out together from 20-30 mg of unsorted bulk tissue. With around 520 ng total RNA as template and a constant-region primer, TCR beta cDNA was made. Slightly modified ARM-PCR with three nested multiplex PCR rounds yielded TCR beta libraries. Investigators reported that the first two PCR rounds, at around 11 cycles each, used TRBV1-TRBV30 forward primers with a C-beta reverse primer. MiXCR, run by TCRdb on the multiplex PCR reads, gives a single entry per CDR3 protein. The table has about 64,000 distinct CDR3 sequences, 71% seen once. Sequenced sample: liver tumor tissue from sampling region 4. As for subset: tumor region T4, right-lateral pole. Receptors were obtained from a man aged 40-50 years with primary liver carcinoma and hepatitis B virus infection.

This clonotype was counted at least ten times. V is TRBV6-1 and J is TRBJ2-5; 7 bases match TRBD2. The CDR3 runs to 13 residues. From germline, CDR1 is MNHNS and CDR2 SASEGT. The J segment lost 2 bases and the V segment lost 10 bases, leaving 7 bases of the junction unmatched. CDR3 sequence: CAITRGEQETQYF. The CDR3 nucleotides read TGTGCCATCACTCGGGGGGAGCAAGAGACCCAGTACTTC.

The CDR3 DNA follows: TGTGCCAGCAGTATAGTGGGGGTAGAGACCCAGTACTTC. Residues: CASSIVGVETQYF. The chain joins TRBV12-3 or TRBV12-4 to TRBJ2-5, with D perhaps TRBD1 or TRBD2 (5 bases each). This CDR3 spans 13 amino acids. V lost 5 bases and J 4 bases, leaving 11 bases between the germline ends.

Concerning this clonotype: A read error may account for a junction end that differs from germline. CDR3 region: CPSSATYTADTQYF. The CDR3 DNA reads as TGTCCCAGCAGTGCTACGTATACAGCAGATACGCAGTATTTT. This sequence joins TRBV6-1 and TRBJ2-3; D is unresolved. Germline V lookup: CDR1 MNHNS, CDR2 SASEGT. The CDR3 loop spans 14 amino acids.

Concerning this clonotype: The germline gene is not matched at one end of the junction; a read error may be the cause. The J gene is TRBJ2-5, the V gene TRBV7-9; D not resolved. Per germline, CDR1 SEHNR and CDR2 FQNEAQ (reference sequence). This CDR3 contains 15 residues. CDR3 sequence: CARSLALDNLETQYF. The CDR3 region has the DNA TGTGCCAGGAGCTTAGCTTTGGATAATCTGGAGACCCAGTACTTC.

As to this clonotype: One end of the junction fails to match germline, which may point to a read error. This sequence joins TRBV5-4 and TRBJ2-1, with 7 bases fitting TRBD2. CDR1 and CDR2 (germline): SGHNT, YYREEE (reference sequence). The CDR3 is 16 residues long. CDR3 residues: CASSLFSSGNRNGQFF. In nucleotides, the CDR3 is TGTGCCAGCAGCTTGTTTTCTAGCGGTAATCGAAATGGGCAGTTCTTC.

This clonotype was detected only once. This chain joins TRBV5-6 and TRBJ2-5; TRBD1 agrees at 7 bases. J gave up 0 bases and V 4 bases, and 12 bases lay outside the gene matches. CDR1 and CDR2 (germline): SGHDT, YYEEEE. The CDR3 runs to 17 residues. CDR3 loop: CASSSPTGTANQETQYF. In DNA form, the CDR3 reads TGTGCCAGCAGCAGCCCGACCGGGACAGCGAACCAAGAGACCCAGTACTTC.

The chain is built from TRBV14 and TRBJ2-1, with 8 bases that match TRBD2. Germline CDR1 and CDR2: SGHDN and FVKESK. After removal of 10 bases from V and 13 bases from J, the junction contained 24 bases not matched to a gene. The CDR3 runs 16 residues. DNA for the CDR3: TGTGCCAACAGTGTCGTAGCGGGATGGGTAAACAACGAACAGTTCTTC. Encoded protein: CANSVVAGWVNNEQFF.

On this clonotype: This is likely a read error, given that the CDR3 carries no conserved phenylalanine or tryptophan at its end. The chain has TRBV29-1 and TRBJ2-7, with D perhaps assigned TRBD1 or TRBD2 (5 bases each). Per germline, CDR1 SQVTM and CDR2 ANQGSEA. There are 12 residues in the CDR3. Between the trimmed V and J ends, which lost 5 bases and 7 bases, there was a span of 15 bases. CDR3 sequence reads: CSVRQGENEQYY. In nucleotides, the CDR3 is TGCAGCGTTCGTCAGGGAGAGAATGAGCAGTACTAC.

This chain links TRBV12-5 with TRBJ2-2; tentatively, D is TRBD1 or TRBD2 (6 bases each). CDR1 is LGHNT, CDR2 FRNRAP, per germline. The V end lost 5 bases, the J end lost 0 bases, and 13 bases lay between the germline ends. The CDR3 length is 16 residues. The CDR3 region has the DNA TGTGCTAGTGGTCCTCCGGGGGCCACGAACACCGGGGAGCTGTTTTTT. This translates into CASGPPGATNTGELFF.

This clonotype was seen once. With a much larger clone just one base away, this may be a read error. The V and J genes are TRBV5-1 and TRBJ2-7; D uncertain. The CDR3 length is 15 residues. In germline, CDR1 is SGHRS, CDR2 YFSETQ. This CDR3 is CTSSLGRMSSYEQYF. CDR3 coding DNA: TGCACCAGCAGCTTGGGTCGGATGAGCTCCTACGAGCAGTACTTC.

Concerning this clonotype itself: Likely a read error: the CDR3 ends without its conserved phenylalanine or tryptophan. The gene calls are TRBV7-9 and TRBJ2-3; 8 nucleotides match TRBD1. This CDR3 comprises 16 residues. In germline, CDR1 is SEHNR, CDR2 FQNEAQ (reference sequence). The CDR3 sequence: CASSLDDRGDTDTQYL. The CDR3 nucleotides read TGTGCCAGCAGTTTAGATGACAGGGGAGACACAGATACGCAGTATCTT.

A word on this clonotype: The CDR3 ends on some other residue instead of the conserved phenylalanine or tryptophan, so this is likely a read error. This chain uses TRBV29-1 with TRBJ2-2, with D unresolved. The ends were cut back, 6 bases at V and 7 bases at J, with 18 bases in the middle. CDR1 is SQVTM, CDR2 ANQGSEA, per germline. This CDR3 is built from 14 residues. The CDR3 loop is CSVYGIVGRGELFS. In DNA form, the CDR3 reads TGCAGCGTCTATGGGATAGTGGGTCGCGGGGAGCTGTTTTCT.

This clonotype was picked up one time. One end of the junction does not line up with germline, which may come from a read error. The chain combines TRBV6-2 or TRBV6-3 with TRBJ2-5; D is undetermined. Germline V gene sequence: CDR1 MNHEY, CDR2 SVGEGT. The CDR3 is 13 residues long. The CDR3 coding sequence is TGTGTCAGCAGTTCCGCACTATCGAACACCCAGTACTTC. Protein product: CVSSSALSNTQYF.

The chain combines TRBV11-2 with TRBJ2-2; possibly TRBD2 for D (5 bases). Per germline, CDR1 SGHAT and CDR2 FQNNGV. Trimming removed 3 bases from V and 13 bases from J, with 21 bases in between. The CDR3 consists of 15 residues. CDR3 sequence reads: CASSFTGSNTWGLFF. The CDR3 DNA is TGTGCCAGCAGCTTTACGGGATCGAACACCTGGGGGCTGTTTTTT.

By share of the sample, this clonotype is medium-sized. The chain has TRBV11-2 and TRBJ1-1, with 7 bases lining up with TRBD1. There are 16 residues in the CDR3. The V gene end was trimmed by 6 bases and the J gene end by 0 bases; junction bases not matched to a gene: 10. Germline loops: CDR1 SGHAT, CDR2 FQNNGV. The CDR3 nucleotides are TGTGCCAGCAGTAAAGGGGCAGGGGGAATGAACACTGAAGCTTTCTTT. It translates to CASSKGAGGMNTEAFF.

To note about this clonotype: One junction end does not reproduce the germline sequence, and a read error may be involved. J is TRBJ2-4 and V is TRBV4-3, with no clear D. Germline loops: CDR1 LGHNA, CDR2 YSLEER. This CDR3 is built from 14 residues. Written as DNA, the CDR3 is TGCGCCAGCAACCAAGATGGCCTGGCGAACACTCAGTACTTC. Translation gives CASNQDGLANTQYF.

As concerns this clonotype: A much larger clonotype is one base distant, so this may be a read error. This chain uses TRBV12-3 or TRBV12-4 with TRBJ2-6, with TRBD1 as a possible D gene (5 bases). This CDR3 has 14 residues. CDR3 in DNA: TGTGCCAGCAGTTTAAGGCATGGGGCCTACGTCCTGACTTTC. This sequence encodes CASSLRHGAYVLTF.

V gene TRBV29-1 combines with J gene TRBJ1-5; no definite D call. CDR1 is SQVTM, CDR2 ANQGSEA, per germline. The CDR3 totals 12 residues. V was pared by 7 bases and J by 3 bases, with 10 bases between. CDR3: CSAGGDNQPQHF. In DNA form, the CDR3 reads TGCAGCGCTGGAGGAGACAATCAGCCCCAGCATTTT.

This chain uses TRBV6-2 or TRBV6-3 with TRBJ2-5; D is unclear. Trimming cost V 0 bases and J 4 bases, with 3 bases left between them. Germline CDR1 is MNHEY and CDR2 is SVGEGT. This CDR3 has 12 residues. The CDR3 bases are TGTGCCAGCAGTTACTCTGGAGAGACCCAGTACTTC. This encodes CASSYSGETQYF.

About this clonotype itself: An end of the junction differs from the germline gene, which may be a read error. The CDR3 here is CATSRRGETQYF. The CDR3 DNA sequence: TGTGCCACCAGTAGAAGGGGAGAAACCCAGTACTTC. The rearrangement links TRBV6-5 to TRBJ2-5; D is possibly TRBD1 or TRBD2 (5 bases each). Germline assignment: CDR1 MNHEY and CDR2 SVGAGI. This CDR3 has 12 amino acids.

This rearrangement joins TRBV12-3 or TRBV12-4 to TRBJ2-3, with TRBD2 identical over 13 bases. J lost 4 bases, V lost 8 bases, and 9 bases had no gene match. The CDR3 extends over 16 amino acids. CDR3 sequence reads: CASDPRLAGGADTQYF. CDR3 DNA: TGTGCCAGCGATCCTAGACTAGCGGGAGGAGCAGATACGCAGTATTTT.

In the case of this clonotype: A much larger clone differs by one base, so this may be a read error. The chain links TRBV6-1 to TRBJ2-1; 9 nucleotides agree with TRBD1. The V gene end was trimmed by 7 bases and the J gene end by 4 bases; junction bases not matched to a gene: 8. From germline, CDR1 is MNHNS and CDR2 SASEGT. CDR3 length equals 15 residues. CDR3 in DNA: TGTGCCAGCATTGAGACAGGGGGTATGTACAATGAGCAGTTCTTC. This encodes CASIETGGMYNEQFF.

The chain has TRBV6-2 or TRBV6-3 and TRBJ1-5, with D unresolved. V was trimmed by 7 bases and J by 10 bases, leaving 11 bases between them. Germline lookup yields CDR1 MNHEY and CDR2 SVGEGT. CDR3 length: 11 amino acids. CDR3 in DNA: TGTGCCAGCATGGATGGGCATCCCCAGCATTTT. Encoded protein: CASMDGHPQHF.

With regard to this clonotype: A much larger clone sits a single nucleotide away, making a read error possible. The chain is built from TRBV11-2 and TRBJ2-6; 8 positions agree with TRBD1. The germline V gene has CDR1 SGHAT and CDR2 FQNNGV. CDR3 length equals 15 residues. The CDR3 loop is CAGSLDRAGANDLTF. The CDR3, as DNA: TGTGCCGGCAGCTTGGACAGGGCTGGGGCCAACGACCTGACTTTC. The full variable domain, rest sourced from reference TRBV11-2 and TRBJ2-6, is EAGVAQSPRYKIIEKRQSVAFWCNPISGHATLYWYQQILGQGPKLLIQFQNNGVVDDSQLPKDRFSAERLKGVDSTLKIQPAKLEDSAVYLCAGSLDRAGANDLTFGAGSRLTVL.

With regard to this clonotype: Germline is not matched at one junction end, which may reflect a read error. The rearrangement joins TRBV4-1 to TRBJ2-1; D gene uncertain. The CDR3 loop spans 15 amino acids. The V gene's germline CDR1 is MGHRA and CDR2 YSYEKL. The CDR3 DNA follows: TGCACCAGCCGCCAAGGTCCTAGCTCCTACAATGAGCAGTTCTTC. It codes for CTSRQGPSSYNEQFF.

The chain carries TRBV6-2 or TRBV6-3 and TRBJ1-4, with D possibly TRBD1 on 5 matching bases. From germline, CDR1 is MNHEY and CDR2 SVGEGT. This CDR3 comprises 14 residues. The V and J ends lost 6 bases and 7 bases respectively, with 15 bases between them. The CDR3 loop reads CASRSGTEAEKLFF. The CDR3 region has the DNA TGTGCCAGCAGATCCGGGACCGAGGCTGAAAAACTGTTTTTT.

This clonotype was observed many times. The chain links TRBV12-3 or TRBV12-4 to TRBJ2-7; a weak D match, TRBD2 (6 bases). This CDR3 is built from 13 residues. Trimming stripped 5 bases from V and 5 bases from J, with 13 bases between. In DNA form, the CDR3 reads TGTGCCAGCAGTCTCGGGACTGGGGACGAGCAGTACTTC. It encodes CASSLGTGDEQYF.

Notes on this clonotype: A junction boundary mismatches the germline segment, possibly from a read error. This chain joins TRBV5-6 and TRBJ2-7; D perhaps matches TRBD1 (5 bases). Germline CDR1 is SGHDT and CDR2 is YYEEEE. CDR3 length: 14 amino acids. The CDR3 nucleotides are TGTGCCAGCACCCGGACACCGAGCTCCCACGAGCGGTACTTC. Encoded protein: CASTRTPSSHERYF. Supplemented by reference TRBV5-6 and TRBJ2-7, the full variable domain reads DAGVTQSPTHLIKTRGQQVTLRCSPKSGHDTVSWYQQALGQGPQFIFQYYEEEERQRGNFPDRFSGHQFPNYSSELNVNALLLGDSALYLCASTRTPSSHERYFGPGTRLTVT.

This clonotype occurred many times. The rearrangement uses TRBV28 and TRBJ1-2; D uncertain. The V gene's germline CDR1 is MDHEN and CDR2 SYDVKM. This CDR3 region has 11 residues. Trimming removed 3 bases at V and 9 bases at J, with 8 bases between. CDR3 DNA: TGTGCCAGCAGTTTCGAGTTGAGCTACACCTTC. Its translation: CASSFELSYTF.

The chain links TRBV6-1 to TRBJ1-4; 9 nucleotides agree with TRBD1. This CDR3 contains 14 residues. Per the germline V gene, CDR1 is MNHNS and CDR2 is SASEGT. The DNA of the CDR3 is TGTGTCACCGGGGAACAGGGGGCGCAAGAAAAACTGTTTTTT. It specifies CVTGEQGAQEKLFF.

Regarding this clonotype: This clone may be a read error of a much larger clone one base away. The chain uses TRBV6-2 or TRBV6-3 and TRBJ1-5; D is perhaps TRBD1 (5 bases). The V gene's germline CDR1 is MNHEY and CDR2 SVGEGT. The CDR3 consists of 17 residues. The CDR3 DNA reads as TGTGTCAGCAGCCCACCGGCCGCGGGGACCAGCAATCAGCCCCAGCATTTT. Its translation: CVSSPPAAGTSNQPQHF.

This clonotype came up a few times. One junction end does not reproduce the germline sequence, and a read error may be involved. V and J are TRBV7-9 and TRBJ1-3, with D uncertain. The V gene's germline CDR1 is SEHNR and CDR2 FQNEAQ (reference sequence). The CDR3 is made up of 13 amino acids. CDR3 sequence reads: CASSTYNGNSIYF. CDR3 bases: TGTGCCAGCAGCACCTATAATGGAAACTCCATATATTTT. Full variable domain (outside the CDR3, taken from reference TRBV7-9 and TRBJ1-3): DTGVSQNPRHKITKRGQNVTFRCDPISEHNRLYWYRQTLGQGPEFLTYFQNEAQLEKSRLLSDRFSAERPKGSFSTLEIQRTEQGDSAMYLCASSTYNGNSIYFGEGSWLTVV.